Following are 20 T cell receptor beta chains from one sample sequenced in a study of T cell responses to AZD1222 COVID-19 vaccine (dated by TCRdb to about 2021). The library was made by the immunoSEQ multiplex PCR assay. Imported from immuneACCESS, the table was reduced by TCRdb to in-frame sequences with V and J called. These copies leave out some clones; in studies compared against another copy, an unresolved V gene accounts for under half, and the cause of the remainder is not known. A total of more than 95,000 clones appear in this sample, 90% of them only once. The ten largest make up just over 7% of the sample. Per the publication, the time point label means: baseline before first vaccination. The sequenced sample was peripheral blood, obtained on day 0 of AZD1222 vaccination. These receptors were obtained from an adult in good health.

The chain couples TRBV6-5 to TRBJ2-3, with 12 bases identical to TRBD2. The CDR3 loop spans 15 amino acids. Germline V lookup: CDR1 MNHEY, CDR2 SVGAGI. J lost 4 bases, V lost 5 bases, and 4 bases had no gene match. CDR3 nucleotide sequence: TGTGCCAGCAGTCCACTAGCGGGAGGAGCAGATACGCAGTATTTT. Its protein product is CASSPLAGGADTQYF.

J is TRBJ2-7 and V is TRBV5-1; D not certain. This CDR3 contains 13 residues. Germline CDR1 and CDR2: SGHRS and YFSETQ. V was cut by 0 bases and J by 5 bases, with 9 bases left in between. The chain's CDR3 is CASSLGMRNEQYF. The CDR3 DNA follows: TGCGCCAGCAGCTTGGGAATGAGGAACGAGCAGTACTTC.

The chain employs TRBV27 and TRBJ1-5; unclear D gene. Germline CDR1 is MNHEY and CDR2 is SMNVEV (reference sequence). The length of the CDR3 is 13 residues. Trimming took 6 bases from V and 0 from J, leaving 6 bases between them. The CDR3 DNA is TGTGCCAGCAGATACTATAGCAATCAGCCCCAGCATTTT. Translated: CASRYYSNQPQHF.

The gene calls are TRBV18 and TRBJ1-4, with 7 nucleotides matching TRBD1. This CDR3 has 15 residues. The V segment lost 2 bases and the J segment 8 bases; nucleotides outside the gene matches: 8. CDR1 KGHSH and CDR2 LQKENI come from the germline V gene. This CDR3 reads CASSPSSGGAEKLFF. The CDR3 region has the DNA TGTGCCAGCTCACCATCGTCAGGGGGTGCCGAAAAACTGTTTTTT.

The CDR3 nucleotides read TGTGCCTGGAGTGGCCTAGGGAATAATTCACCCCTCCACTTT. Amino acids: CAWSGLGNNSPLHF. V gene TRBV30 combines with J gene TRBJ1-6; D is unclear. Germline CDR1 is GTSNPN and CDR2 is SVGIG (reference sequence). This CDR3 comprises 14 residues. V was clipped by 1 base and J by 5 bases, with 9 bases between them.

This clone showed up just once. The rearrangement links TRBV5-6 to TRBJ2-4, with 9 bases fitting TRBD2. With V trimmed by 2 bases and J by 4 bases, 7 bases remained unmatched. The germline V gene encodes CDR1 SGHDT and CDR2 YYEEEE. The CDR3 has 16 residues. The CDR3 DNA is TGTGCCAGCAGCTTAACAGCGGGAGGTGGGAAAAACATTCAGTACTTC. Translated, it gives CASSLTAGGGKNIQYF. The whole variable domain, filled in from reference TRBV5-6 and TRBJ2-4, reads DAGVTQSPTHLIKTRGQQVTLRCSPKSGHDTVSWYQQALGQGPQFIFQYYEEEERQRGNFPDRFSGHQFPNYSSELNVNALLLGDSALYLCASSLTAGGGKNIQYFGAGTRLSVL.

The V call is TRBV27, the J call TRBJ2-1; D remains ambiguous. CDR3 length: 15 residues. V was clipped by 0 bases and J by 3 bases, with 9 bases between them. Germline-derived CDR1 and CDR2 are MNHEY and SMNVEV (reference sequence). In DNA form, the CDR3 reads TGTGCCAGCAGTTTATCGCCAGTAAGCTACAATGAGCAGTTCTTC. Its protein is CASSLSPVSYNEQFF.

The chain uses TRBV6-5 and TRBJ1-4, with unresolved D. The CDR3 sequence is 14 residues long. Trimming left V 4 bases short and J 7 bases short, with 13 bases between. The germline gives CDR1 MNHEY, CDR2 SVGAGI. The CDR3 spells CASSFTRSGEKLFF. CDR3 coding DNA: TGTGCCAGCAGTTTCACAAGGAGTGGTGAAAAACTGTTTTTT.

The chain combines TRBV20-1 with TRBJ1-1, with D unresolved. Germline loops: CDR1 DFQATT, CDR2 SNEGSKA (reference sequence). CDR3 length: 10 residues. CDR3 protein: CRRMNTEAFF. The CDR3, as DNA: TGCAGACGGATGAACACTGAAGCTTTCTTT.

The chain employs TRBV15 and TRBJ1-1; D remains unclear. Trimming pared 3 bases from V and 5 bases from J, leaving 13 bases between. CDR1 is LNHNV and CDR2 is YYDKDF in the germline V gene (reference sequence). This CDR3 contains 14 residues. The CDR3 DNA reads TGTGCCACCAGCAGTTTAACAGAGCAAACTGAAGCTTTCTTT. It translates to CATSSLTEQTEAFF. The complete variable domain, with remaining parts taken from reference TRBV15 and TRBJ1-1, reads DAMVIQNPRYQVTQFGKPVTLSCSQTLNHNVMYWYQQKSSQAPKLLFHYYDKDFNNEADTPDNFQSRRPNTSFCFLDIRSPGLGDTAMYLCATSSLTEQTEAFFGQGTRLTVV.

V is TRBV2 and J is TRBJ1-2; 7 bases align to TRBD1. The germline V gene encodes CDR1 SNHLY and CDR2 FYNNEI. Losses at the gene ends were 6 bases for V and 6 bases for J; bases not matched to a gene: 1. CDR3 size: 11 residues. CDR3 amino acids: CASRGTDGYTF. CDR3 DNA: TGTGCCAGCAGGGGGACAGATGGCTACACCTTC. The full variable domain, with the rest looked up from reference TRBV2 and TRBJ1-2, is EPEVTQTPSHQVTQMGQEVILRCVPISNHLYFYWYRQILGQKVEFLVSFYNNEISEKSEIFDDQFSVERPDGSNFTLKIRSTKLEDSAMYFCASRGTDGYTFGSGTRLTVV.

The V and J genes are TRBV12-5 and TRBJ2-3; unclear D gene. V gave up 1 base and J gave up 4 bases, with 9 bases separating them. The CDR3 totals 14 residues. Looked up from germline, CDR1 is LGHNT and CDR2 is FRNRAP. The CDR3: CASGLAGPADTQYF. CDR3 coding DNA: TGTGCTAGTGGTTTGGCCGGTCCCGCAGATACGCAGTATTTT.

J is TRBJ1-1 and V is TRBV5-6; no firm D call. Trimming took 0 bases from V and 1 from J, leaving 4 bases between them. The germline CDR1 and CDR2 sequences are SGHDT and YYEEEE. There are 13 residues in the CDR3. The DNA of the CDR3 is TGTGCCAGCAGCTTGGACAAGAACACTGAAGCTTTCTTT. Translating it yields CASSLDKNTEAFF.

The chain has TRBV27 and TRBJ2-2; the D call may be TRBD1 or TRBD2 (5 bases each). With 4 bases removed from V and 0 bases from J, the gap between germline ends came to 15 bases. This CDR3 contains 17 residues. CDR1 and CDR2 (germline): MNHEY, SMNVEV (reference sequence). CDR3 in amino acids: CASSSTLGTANTGELFF. For the CDR3, the DNA is TGTGCCAGCAGTTCGACACTAGGGACGGCGAACACCGGGGAGCTGTTTTTT.

This clone was recorded only once. J is TRBJ2-5 and V is TRBV7-3; D possibly corresponds to TRBD2 (6 bases). Trimming took off 8 bases at V and 5 bases at J, with 15 bases between the two ends. The CDR3 is 13 residues long. The germline gives CDR1 SGHTA, CDR2 FQGTGA. Here the CDR3 DNA reads TGTGCCAGCTCTTACGGGAGTCCCGAGACCCAGTACTTC. The encoded protein is CASSYGSPETQYF.

The V call is TRBV3-1 (or the pseudogene TRBV3-2), the J call TRBJ2-7, with D uncertain. Germline V CDR1 and CDR2: LGHDT, YNNKEL (reference sequence). The CDR3 totals 16 residues. The V end lost 0 bases, the J end lost 0 bases, and 12 bases lay between the germline ends. The CDR3 nucleotides are TGTGCCAGCAGCCAAGATTCACGTGGCGGCTCCTACGAGCAGTACTTC. This codes for CASSQDSRGGSYEQYF.

This chain connects TRBV15 to TRBJ1-4; a possible D gene is TRBD1 (5 bases). Trimming took 0 bases from V and 7 from J, leaving 12 bases between them. The germline V gene encodes CDR1 LNHNV and CDR2 YYDKDF (reference sequence). There are 15 residues in the CDR3. Here the CDR3 DNA reads TGTGCCACCAGCAGAGAGGCAGGGACGGGTGAAAAACTGTTTTTT. It encodes CATSREAGTGEKLFF.

This clone was observed a few times. The rearrangement uses TRBV19 and TRBJ1-5; D unresolved. From germline, CDR1 is LNHDA and CDR2 SQIVND (reference sequence). V lost 1 base and J lost 5, with 6 bases in between. This CDR3 region has 13 residues. The DNA of the CDR3 is TGTGCCAGTAGTATAGCCGCTGATCAGCCCCAGCATTTT. Its protein is CASSIAADQPQHF.

The chain joins TRBV3-1 (or the pseudogene TRBV3-2) to TRBJ2-5, with D unclear. CDR3 length: 12 amino acids. V lost 3 bases and J 2 bases, leaving 4 bases between the germline ends. From germline, CDR1 is LGHDT and CDR2 YNNKEL (reference sequence). Written as DNA, the CDR3 is TGTGCCAGCAGCCAGGATCAAGAGACCCAGTACTTC. This gives the protein CASSQDQETQYF.

The chain couples TRBV29-1 to TRBJ2-7; the D gene is possibly TRBD1 (6 bases). V lost 5 bases to trimming and J lost 2 bases, with 16 bases between them. The CDR3 is 14 amino acids. Per germline, CDR1 SQVTM and CDR2 ANQGSEA. The CDR3 sequence is CSVSSTGAAYEQYF. The CDR3 bases are TGCAGCGTTTCGTCGACAGGCGCAGCCTACGAGCAGTACTTC.